This TCR beta chain was captured in a study of cytomegalovirus exposure and HLA in healthy donors. Findings and caveats of the study: A few chains linked to CMV were shown in vitro to be specific for CMV antigens. Subsequent analysis found a tendency for first-cohort TCR clusters to co-occur within the 120 or so validation repertoires. For most TCR sequences rarity was the rule, although some public TCRs occurred in many donors.

Data came from immunoSEQ multiplex PCR; TCRdb stores just in-frame clones and leaves some out. The sample lists some 150,000 clones, around 84% seen once, with around 2.1% in the top ten. Unmatched junction bases numbered 8, after V lost 5 bases and J lost 2 bases. The CDR3 is made up of 16 amino acids. The germline V gene encodes CDR1 SGHAT and CDR2 FQNNGV. A word on this clone: Its antigen remains unknown.

This clonotype originated in a human donor in good health. Sequenced input: PBMCs. The chain links TRBV11-2 to TRBJ2-1, with TRBD1 matching over 8 bases. The CDR3 region is CASSVRQGPAYNEQFF. CDR3 in DNA: TGTGCCAGCAGCGTAAGACAGGGGCCGGCCTACAATGAGCAGTTCTTC. The whole variable domain, remainder taken from reference TRBV11-2 and TRBJ2-1, is EAGVAQSPRYKIIEKRQSVAFWCNPISGHATLYWYQQILGQGPKLLIQFQNNGVVDDSQLPKDRFSAERLKGVDSTLKIQPAKLEDSAVYLCASSVRQGPAYNEQFFGPGTRLTVL.